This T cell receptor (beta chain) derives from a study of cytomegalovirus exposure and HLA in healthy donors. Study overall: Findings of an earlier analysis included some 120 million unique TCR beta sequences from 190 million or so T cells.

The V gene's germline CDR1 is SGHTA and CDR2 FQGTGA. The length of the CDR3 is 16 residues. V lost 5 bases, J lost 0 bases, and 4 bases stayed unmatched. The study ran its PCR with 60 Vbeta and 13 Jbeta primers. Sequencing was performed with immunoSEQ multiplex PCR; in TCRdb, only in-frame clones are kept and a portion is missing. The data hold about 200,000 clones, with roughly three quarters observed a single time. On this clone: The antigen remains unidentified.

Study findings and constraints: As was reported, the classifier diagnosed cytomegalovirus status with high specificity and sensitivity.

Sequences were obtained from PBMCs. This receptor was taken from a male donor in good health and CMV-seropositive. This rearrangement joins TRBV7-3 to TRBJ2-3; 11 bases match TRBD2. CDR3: CASSTGTSGSTDTQYF. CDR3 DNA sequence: TGTGCCAGCAGCACCGGGACTAGCGGTAGCACAGATACGCAGTATTTT.